This TCR beta chain was recorded in a study of metastatic and nonmetastatic thyroid tumors. Study details: Repertoires from malignant and benign thyroid patients were compared across blood and tumor or nodule tissue.

This clone has a count of ten or more. Its antigen is not known. All patients reached thyroid surgery having received no treatment beforehand. Study-level findings and limits: Reported TCR beta diversity, measured in blood and tumor, was significantly higher for malignant thyroid tumors than for benign nodules.

Trimming took 2 bases from V and 4 from J; bases not matched to a gene: 10. CDR1 is LGHDT and CDR2 is YNNKEL in the germline V gene (reference sequence). This CDR3 region has 17 residues. Original processing notes: A papillary thyroid cancer distant-metastasis classifier was built from CDR3 differences across clinicopathological groups. TCRdb ran MiXCR on the PCR reads. TCRdb, not the authors, supplied the V and J calls. The repertoire holds some 19,000 clones, with 20% to 30% as singletons. The sample consisted of blood. This clonotype was sampled from a male donor with papillary thyroid cancer or a benign thyroid nodule (not recorded which). Some clones in this sample may be carry-over from other donors' samples. This rearrangement joins TRBV3-1 to TRBJ2-3, with TRBD2 matching over 9 bases. The chain's CDR3 is CASSQSIAGVLADTQYF. The CDR3 DNA is TGTGCCAGCAGCCAATCAATAGCGGGAGTTTTGGCAGATACGCAGTATTTT.